Shown below are 2 T cell receptor beta chains from a single sample sequenced in a study of cytomegalovirus exposure and HLA in healthy donors. The study ran its PCR with 60 Vbeta and 13 Jbeta primers. The data were produced by immunoSEQ multiplex PCR, yet TCRdb's version contains in-frame clones alone and is incomplete. The table for this sample gives approximately 190,000 clones. Specimen: PBMCs. Receptor source: a man aged 30 to 45 in good health and CMV-seronegative.

This chain joins TRBV28 and TRBJ2-1, with 13 positions matching TRBD2. Germline lookup yields CDR1 MDHEN and CDR2 SYDVKM. The J segment lost 8 bases and the V segment lost 1 base, leaving 14 bases of the junction unmatched. CDR3 length: 19 residues. The CDR3 DNA sequence: TGTGCCAGCAGTTTATTCTTGTCCGGACTAGCGGGAGTCCGGGATGAGCAGTTCTTC. Protein: CASSLFLSGLAGVRDEQFF.

The rearrangement links TRBV5-1 to TRBJ1-4; D is possibly TRBD1 (5 bases). Trimming left V 7 bases short and J 5 bases short, with 18 bases between. From germline, CDR1 is SGHRS and CDR2 YFSETQ. This CDR3 is 15 amino acids long. The chain's CDR3 is CASYVQGVHNEKLFF. CDR3 DNA sequence: TGCGCCAGCTACGTCCAAGGGGTTCACAATGAAAAACTGTTTTTT.